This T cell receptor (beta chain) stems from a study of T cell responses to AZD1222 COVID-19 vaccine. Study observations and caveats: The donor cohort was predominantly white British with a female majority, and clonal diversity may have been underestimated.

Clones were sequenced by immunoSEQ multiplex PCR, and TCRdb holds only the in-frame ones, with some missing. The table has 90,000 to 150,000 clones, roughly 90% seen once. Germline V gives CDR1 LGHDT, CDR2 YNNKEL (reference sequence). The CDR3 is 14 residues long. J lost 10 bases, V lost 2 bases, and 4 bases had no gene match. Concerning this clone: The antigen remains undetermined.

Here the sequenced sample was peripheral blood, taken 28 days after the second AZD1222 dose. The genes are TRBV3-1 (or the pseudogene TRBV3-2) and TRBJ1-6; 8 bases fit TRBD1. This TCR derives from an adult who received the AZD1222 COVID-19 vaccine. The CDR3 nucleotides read TGTGCCAGCAGCCAATCAGGGGGCAGGTCACCCCTCCACTTT. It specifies CASSQSGGRSPLHF.